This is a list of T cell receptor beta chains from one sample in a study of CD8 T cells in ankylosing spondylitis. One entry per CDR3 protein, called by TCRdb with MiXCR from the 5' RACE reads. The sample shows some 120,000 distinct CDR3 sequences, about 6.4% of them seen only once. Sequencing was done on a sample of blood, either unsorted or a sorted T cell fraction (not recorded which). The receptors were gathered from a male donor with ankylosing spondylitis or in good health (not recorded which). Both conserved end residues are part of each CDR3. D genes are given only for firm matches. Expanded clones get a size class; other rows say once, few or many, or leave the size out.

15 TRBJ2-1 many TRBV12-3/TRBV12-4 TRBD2 CASRRSGDSYNEQFF TGTGCCAGCAGACGTAGCGGGGACTCATACAATGAGCAGTTCTTC
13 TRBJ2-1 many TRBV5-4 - CASSLGGVGEQFF TGTGCCAGCAGCTTGGGGGGGGTAGGTGAGCAGTTCTTC
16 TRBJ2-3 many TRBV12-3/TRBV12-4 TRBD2 CASSPRTSGRAGTQYF TGTGCCAGCAGTCCTCGGACTAGCGGGAGGGCCGGTACGCAGTATTTT
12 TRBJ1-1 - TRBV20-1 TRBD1 CSAQQGDTEAFF TGCAGTGCTCAACAGGGGGACACTGAAGCTTTCTTT
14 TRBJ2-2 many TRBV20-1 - CSALRAEITGELFF TGCAGTGCCTTGCGAGCGGAAATTACCGGGGAGCTGTTTTTT
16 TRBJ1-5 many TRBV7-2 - CASSLWYRDSNQPQHF TGTGCCAGCAGCTTATGGTACCGCGATAGCAATCAGCCCCAGCATTTT
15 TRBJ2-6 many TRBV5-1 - CASSLETTGANVLTF TGCGCCAGCAGCTTGGAAACAACTGGGGCCAACGTCCTGACTTTC
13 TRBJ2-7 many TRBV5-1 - CASSSGSLGEQYF TGCGCCAGCAGCTCCGGATCATTGGGGGAGCAGTACTTC
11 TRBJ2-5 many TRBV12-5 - CASGKQETQYF TGTGCTAGTGGGAAACAAGAGACCCAGTACTTC
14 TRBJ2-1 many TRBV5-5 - CASSPYVNNNEQFF TGTGCCAGCAGCCCCTACGTCAACAACAATGAGCAGTTCTTC
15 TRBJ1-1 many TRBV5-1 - CASTLEAGGFGEAFF TGCGCCAGCACCTTGGAGGCAGGAGGATTCGGTGAAGCTTTCTTT
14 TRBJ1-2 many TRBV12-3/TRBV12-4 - CASSLGAVRRGYTF TGTGCCAGCAGTTTAGGGGCGGTCCGCCGAGGCTACACCTTC
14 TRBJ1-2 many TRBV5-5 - CASSLWGASHGYTF TGTGCCAGCAGCTTATGGGGGGCGTCCCATGGCTACACCTTC
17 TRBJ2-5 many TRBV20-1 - CSARKREGAPLQETQYF TGCAGTGCTAGAAAACGGGAGGGGGCCCCTCTCCAAGAGACCCAGTACTTC
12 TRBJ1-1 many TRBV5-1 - CASSPPGPEAFF TGCGCCAGCAGCCCACCCGGGCCTGAAGCTTTCTTT
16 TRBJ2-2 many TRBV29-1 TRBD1 CSATPPGTVNTGELFF TGCAGCGCGACACCACCCGGGACAGTGAACACCGGGGAGCTGTTTTTT
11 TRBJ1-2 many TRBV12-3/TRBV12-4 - CASSNRNGYTF TGTGCCAGCAGTAACCGGAATGGCTACACCTTC
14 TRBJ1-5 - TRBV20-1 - CSASGTDSNQPQHF TGCAGTGCTTCCGGGACGGATAGCAATCAGCCCCAGCATTTT
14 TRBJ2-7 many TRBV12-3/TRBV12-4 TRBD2 CASSSGLAGYEQYF TGTGCCAGCAGTTCGGGACTAGCGGGCTACGAGCAGTACTTC
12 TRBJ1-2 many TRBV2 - CASSETAYGYTF TGTGCCAGCAGTGAAACAGCCTATGGCTACACCTTC
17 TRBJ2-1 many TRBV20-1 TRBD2 CSARDLTSGRIYNEQFF TGCAGTGCTAGAGATCTGACTAGCGGGAGGATTTACAATGAGCAGTTCTTC
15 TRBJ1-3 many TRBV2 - CASRTAASSGNTIYF TGTGCCAGCAGAACCGCGGCCTCCTCTGGAAACACCATATATTTT
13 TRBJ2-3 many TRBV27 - CASSFGPTDTQYF TGTGCCAGCAGTTTCGGACCCACAGATACGCAGTATTTT
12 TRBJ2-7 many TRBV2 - CASSVRGAEQYF TGTGCCAGCAGTGTCCGGGGGGCCGAGCAGTACTTC
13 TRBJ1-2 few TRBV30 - CAWSRRVNDGYTF TGTGCCTGGAGTCGGAGGGTAAATGATGGCTACACCTTC
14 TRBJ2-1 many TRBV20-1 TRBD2 CSAPLASGLNEQFF TGCAGTGCCCCTCTAGCTAGCGGACTAAATGAGCAGTTCTTC
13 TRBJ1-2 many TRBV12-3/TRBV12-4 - CASSFSSYYGYTF TGTGCCAGCAGTTTTTCGTCATACTATGGCTACACCTTC
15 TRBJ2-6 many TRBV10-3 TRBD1 CASQTGGSGANVLTF TGTGCCAGCCAGACAGGGGGATCTGGGGCCAACGTCCTGACTTTC
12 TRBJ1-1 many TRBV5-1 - CASGGGNTEAFF TGCGCCAGCGGGGGAGGGAACACTGAAGCTTTCTTT
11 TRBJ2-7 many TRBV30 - CAWSLSYEQYF TGTGCCTGGAGTTTAAGCTACGAGCAGTACTTC
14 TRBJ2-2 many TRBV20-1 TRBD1 CSATAGGRAGELFF TGCAGTGCTACGGCAGGGGGCCGGGCCGGGGAGCTGTTTTTT
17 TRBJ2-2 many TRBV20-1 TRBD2 CSATGLAGGPEVGELFF TGCAGTGCTACAGGACTAGCGGGGGGGCCGGAGGTTGGGGAGCTGTTTTTT
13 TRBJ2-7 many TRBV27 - CASSFDASYEQYF TGTGCCAGCAGTTTCGACGCCTCCTACGAGCAGTACTTC
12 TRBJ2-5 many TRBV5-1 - CASSDIRETQYF TGCGCCAGCAGCGACATTAGAGAGACCCAGTACTTC
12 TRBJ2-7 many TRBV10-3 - CASGLHDSEQYF TGTGCCAGCGGCCTCCACGATAGCGAGCAGTACTTC
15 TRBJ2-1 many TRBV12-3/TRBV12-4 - CASRAKNIPNLSQFF TGTGCCAGCAGGGCAAAGAATATTCCTAATTTGTCGCAGTTCTTC
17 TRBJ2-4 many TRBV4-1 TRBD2 CASSQDREGVTKNIQYF TGCGCCAGCAGCCAAGATAGGGAGGGAGTGACCAAAAACATTCAGTACTTC
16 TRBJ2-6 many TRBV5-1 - CASSLGPSSGANVLTF TGCGCCAGCAGCTTGGGGCCGAGCTCTGGGGCCAACGTCCTGACTTTC
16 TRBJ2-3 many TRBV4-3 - CASSQDLGTSTDTQYF TGCGCCAGCAGCCAAGATTTGGGAACCAGCACAGATACGCAGTATTTT
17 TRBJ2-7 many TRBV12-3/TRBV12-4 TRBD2 CASSPIKGGTSSYEQYF TGTGCCAGCAGCCCGATTAAAGGAGGGACTAGCAGTTACGAGCAGTACTTC
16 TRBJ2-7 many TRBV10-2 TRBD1 CASKRTGTGDFYEQYF TGCGCCAGCAAACGGACCGGGACAGGGGACTTCTACGAGCAGTACTTC
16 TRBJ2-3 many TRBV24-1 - CATSDTPGSSTDTQYF TGTGCCACCAGTGATACTCCGGGGTCTAGCACAGATACGCAGTATTTT
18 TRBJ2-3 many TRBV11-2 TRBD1 CASSLDEGTAFSTDTQYF TGTGCCAGCAGCTTAGATGAGGGGACAGCCTTTAGCACAGATACGCAGTATTTT
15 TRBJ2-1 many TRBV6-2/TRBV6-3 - CASSFRTRERNEQFF TGTGCCAGCAGTTTCAGGACGCGGGAAAGAAATGAGCAGTTCTTC
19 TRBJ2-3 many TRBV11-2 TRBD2 CASSSRLAGGPLGTDTQYF TGTGCCAGCAGCTCGCGACTAGCGGGGGGACCGTTGGGCACAGATACGCAGTATTTT
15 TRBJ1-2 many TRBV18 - CASSPPKGDGYGYTF TGTGCCAGCTCACCACCGAAGGGAGATGGCTATGGCTACACCTTC
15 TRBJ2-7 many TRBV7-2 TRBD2 CASIDTGLAAYEQYF TGTGCCAGCATCGATACGGGACTAGCGGCTTACGAGCAGTACTTC
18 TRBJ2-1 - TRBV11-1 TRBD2 CASSLAGTSGRILREQFF TGTGCCAGCAGCTTAGCGGGGACTAGCGGGAGGATCCTCAGGGAGCAGTTCTTC
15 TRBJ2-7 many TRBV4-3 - CASSQAPGISYEQYF TGCGCCAGCAGCCAAGCCCCAGGGATCTCCTACGAGCAGTACTTC
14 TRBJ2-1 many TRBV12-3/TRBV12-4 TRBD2 CASSVTSGRAGQFF TGTGCCAGCAGTGTAACTAGCGGGAGGGCCGGGCAGTTCTTC
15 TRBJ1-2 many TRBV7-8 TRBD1 CASSAGTGSNYGYTF TGTGCCAGCAGCGCTGGGACAGGGAGTAACTATGGCTACACCTTC
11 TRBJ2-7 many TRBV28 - CASSLKYEQYF TGTGCCAGCAGTCTAAAGTACGAGCAGTACTTC